Below, 5 T cell receptor beta chains from the same sample are listed, as sequenced in a study of T cells in Graves' hyperthyroidism and ophthalmopathy (dated by TCRdb to about 2019). Receptor amplification or capture employed multiplex PCR. Sequencing used an Illumina HiSeq 2000. The TCR beta CDR3 regions were amplified from RNA transcripts. The first round of RT-PCR for the TCR CDR3 was performed with the HTBI primer set and the Qiagen OneStep RT-PCR kit. TCRdb took the public reads, trimmed them with fastp at Q25, ran MiXCR for clone calling and kept in-frame beta chains. For every CDR3 protein sequence, its rows merge into one entry that carries the most common genes and DNA. In this sample the table shows 350,000 to 500,000 distinct CDR3 sequences, about 13% of which occur a single time. Around 5.3% of the sample lies in the top ten. Sample: blood. Receptor source: a woman aged 18-35 years with Graves' hyperthyroidism.

Many counts were recorded for this clonotype. The chain has TRBV2 and TRBJ2-1; D unclear. The CDR3 runs 13 residues. Germline loops: CDR1 SNHLY, CDR2 FYNNEI. Trimming took off 6 bases at V and 5 bases at J, with 11 bases between the two ends. The DNA of the CDR3 is TGTGCCAGCAGCGTTAACAGAAACAATGAGCAGTTCTTC. Its translation is CASSVNRNNEQFF.

The chain is built from TRBV7-2 and TRBJ1-4; D unresolved. Germline-derived CDR1 and CDR2 are SGHTA and FQGNSA. Trimming took off 1 base at V and 3 bases at J, with 6 bases between the two ends. The CDR3 sequence is 14 residues long. The CDR3 loop reads CASSLGEANEKLFF. The CDR3 region has the DNA TGTGCCAGCAGCTTAGGGGAAGCTAATGAAAAACTGTTTTTT.

This clonotype was seen many times. The rearrangement uses TRBV5-6 and TRBJ2-3; 7 positions match TRBD2. V trimming: 0 bases; J trimming: 6 bases; junction bases outside the gene matches: 10. From germline, CDR1 is SGHDT and CDR2 YYEEEE. The CDR3 is made up of 16 amino acids. CDR3 amino acids: CASSLEGAGTLDTQYF. In DNA form, the CDR3 reads TGTGCCAGCAGCTTGGAGGGAGCGGGAACGTTGGATACGCAGTATTTT.

This clonotype appeared many times. The V and J genes are TRBV28 and TRBJ1-4; D not resolved. The CDR3 runs 12 residues. Trimming removed 3 bases from V and 5 bases from J, with 4 bases in between. CDR1 MDHEN and CDR2 SYDVKM come from the germline V gene. CDR3 protein: CASSFQNEKLFF. CDR3 DNA: TGTGCCAGCAGTTTCCAAAATGAAAAACTGTTTTTT.

This clonotype was seen more than once but under ten times. This chain joins TRBV18 and TRBJ2-1, with 9 positions matching TRBD2. This CDR3 contains 15 residues. Trimming took 3 bases from V and 8 from J; bases not matched to a gene: 8. Germline CDR1 reads KGHSH; CDR2 reads LQKENI. CDR3 coding DNA: TGTGCCAGCTCACCCAGGGCTAGCGGGAAAGATGAGCAGTTCTTC. Translation gives CASSPRASGKDEQFF. The full variable domain, with the rest looked up from reference TRBV18 and TRBJ2-1, is NAGVMQNPRHLVRRRGQEARLRCSPMKGHSHVYWYRQLPEEGLKFMVYLQKENIIDESGMPKERFSAEFPKEGPSILRIQQVVRGDSAAYFCASSPRASGKDEQFFGPGTRLTVL.